This entry describes one TCR beta chain. What it binds is not known. Sequencing used immunoSEQ multiplex PCR; TCRdb keeps in-frame clones, though not all of them. The table records 70,000 or so clones, 93% of them present only once. The record originates from a study of PD-1 blockade in classical Hodgkin lymphoma. Specified time point: newly diagnosed, previously untreated cHL patient sample. V was pared by 7 bases and J by 7 bases, with 11 bases between. In germline, CDR1 is MNHNY, CDR2 SVGAGI (reference sequence). The CDR3 covers 11 residues. Study-wide findings and caveats: Sources of repertoire differences remain undefined, possibly disease activity or prior therapy.

This clonotype originated in a human donor with classical Hodgkin lymphoma. The material sequenced was peripheral blood mononuclear cells (PBMCs). This chain links TRBV6-6 with TRBJ2-7; a weak D match, TRBD1 (6 bases). The chain's CDR3 is CASTLTGEQYF. The CDR3 DNA is TGTGCCAGCACCCTTACAGGGGAGCAGTACTTC.